A selection of T cell receptor beta chains follows, all from one sample in a study of blood T cell repertoires in COVID-19. Using immunoSEQ multiplex PCR, the repertoire was profiled, and TCRdb retains in-frame clones only, with some absent. The table has about 400,000 clones, 70% to 90% seen once; the top ten hold 2.5% to 3.5%. The sample consisted of peripheral blood. All receptors derive from a human donor in a cohort sampled during active COVID-19. Each CDR3 is given with its conserved first and last residue. The D gene is left open where the match is weak. Expanded clones are given a class, and other clones once, few, many or no size at all.

clone_size j_call d_call v_call cdr3_aa cdr3_nt
. TRBJ2-7 . TRBV11-1 CASSLGPEYEQYF TGTGCCAGCAGCTTAGGCCCGGAGTACGAGCAGTACTTC
once TRBJ2-3 TRBD2 TRBV9 CASSVGAGDTQYF TGTGCCAGCAGCGTAGGAGCGGGGGATACGCAGTATTTT
. TRBJ2-3 . TRBV6-5 CASSWGGTDTQYF TGTGCCAGCAGTTGGGGGGGCACAGATACGCAGTATTTT
. TRBJ1-4 TRBD1 TRBV28 CASSNLWDRVGRTTNEKLFF TGTGCCAGCAGTAACCTCTGGGACAGGGTCGGAAGGACGACTAATGAAAAACTGTTTTTT
. TRBJ2-7 TRBD2 TRBV5-1 CASSLEGTSDEQYF TGCGCCAGCAGCTTGGAAGGGACTAGTGACGAGCAGTACTTC
. TRBJ1-2 TRBD1 TRBV5-5 CASSKGQDYGYTF TGTGCCAGCAGCAAGGGACAGGACTATGGCTACACCTTC
. TRBJ2-3 TRBD2 TRBV24-1 CATSAKERGGTDTQYF TGTGCCACCAGTGCTAAAGAGCGGGGGGGCACAGATACGCAGTATTTT
. TRBJ2-7 TRBD2 TRBV9 CASSLWTSGTYEQYF TGTGCCAGCAGCCTGTGGACTAGCGGCACCTACGAGCAGTACTTC
. TRBJ1-5 . TRBV30 CAWGIPGPSTDQPQHF TGTGCCTGGGGAATCCCAGGTCCCTCGACGGATCAGCCCCAGCATTTT
. TRBJ2-1 TRBD2 TRBV12-3/TRBV12-4 CASSPPGLASRFF TGTGCCAGCAGTCCCCCGGGACTAGCCTCTCGGTTCTTC
once TRBJ2-5 . TRBV3-1/TRBV3-2 CASSQPGSRQETQYF TGTGCCAGCAGCCAACCGGGGTCTAGACAAGAGACCCAGTACTTC
. TRBJ2-1 . TRBV27 CASSQSPYNEQFF TGTGCCAGCAGTCAAAGCCCCTATAATGAGCAGTTCTTC
. TRBJ2-1 TRBD1 TRBV10-3 CAISDGDRELPLFCEQFF TGTGCCATCAGTGACGGGGACAGGGAGTTACCCCTGTTTTGTGAGCAGTTCTTC
. TRBJ1-2 . TRBV19 CASRDSSYGYTF TGTGCCAGTAGGGACAGCTCCTATGGCTACACCTTC
. TRBJ2-2 . TRBV3-1/TRBV3-2 CASSQDLASAVTGELFF TGTGCCAGCAGCCAAGATCTAGCGTCGGCGGTCACCGGGGAGCTGTTTTTT
. TRBJ2-3 . TRBV27 CASSTSRGSTDTQYF TGTGCCAGCAGTACCTCTAGGGGTAGCACAGATACGCAGTATTTT
. TRBJ2-1 TRBD2 TRBV6-5 CASDGRAGGSNEQFF TGTGCCAGCGACGGACGAGCGGGGGGGAGCAATGAGCAGTTCTTC
. TRBJ2-5 . TRBV28 CASSLASGGDTQYF TGTGCCAGCAGTTTAGCCTCGGGGGGCGATACCCAGTACTTC
. TRBJ1-2 TRBD1 TRBV6-5 CASGRQGTYGYTF TGTGCCAGCGGCAGACAGGGGACCTATGGCTACACCTTC
once TRBJ2-2 . TRBV27 CASGGGRNTGELFF TGTGCCAGTGGGGGGGGCCGGAACACCGGGGAGCTGTTTTTT
. TRBJ1-6 TRBD1 TRBV10-3 CAIRPDRANSPLHF TGTGCCATCAGACCGGACAGGGCTAATTCACCCCTCCACTTT
. TRBJ2-5 . TRBV30 CAWRGRVETQYF TGTGCCTGGAGGGGCAGGGTAGAGACCCAGTACTTC
once TRBJ1-1 TRBD1 TRBV27 CASAPGGTGTTEAFF TGTGCCAGCGCCCCCGGCGGGACAGGGACCACTGAAGCTTTCTTT
. TRBJ1-5 . TRBV4-1 CASSQGAGSNQPQHF TGCGCCAGCAGCCAAGGAGCAGGCAGCAATCAGCCCCAGCATTTT
. TRBJ2-2 TRBD1 TRBV18 CASSPFQGVTGELFF TGTGCCAGCTCACCATTCCAGGGGGTCACCGGGGAGCTGTTTTTT
. TRBJ2-3 TRBD2 TRBV9 CHSGGALGTDTQYF TGCCATAGCGGGGGGGCGTTAGGCACAGATACGCAGTATTTT
. TRBJ2-5 TRBD2 TRBV19 CASSIVLAGGDVETQYF TGTGCCAGTAGTATAGTCCTAGCGGGGGGGGATGTTGAGACCCAGTACTTC
. TRBJ2-1 TRBD2 TRBV6-5 CASSYLAGGPIEQFF TGTGCCAGCAGTTACCTAGCGGGGGGGCCCATTGAGCAGTTCTTC
. TRBJ2-4 . TRBV7-5 CARSLTYSGGRGPIAKNIQYF TGTGCCAGAAGCTTAACTTATAGCGGGGGGCGAGGACCCATAGCCAAAAACATTCAGTACTTC
. TRBJ1-1 . TRBV5-1 CASSLDGSGNTEAFF TGCGCCAGCAGCTTGGACGGATCAGGGAACACTGAAGCTTTCTTT
. TRBJ2-3 TRBD1 TRBV9 CASSASWTGSTDTQYF TGTGCCAGCAGCGCTTCATGGACAGGCTCCACAGATACGCAGTATTTT